Below are 10 T cell receptor beta chains sequenced from a single sample in a study of T-cell memory formation after mild COVID-19. Via MiXCR, TCRdb re-called the 5' RACE reads, giving one row per CDR3 protein. Here the sample spans around 300,000 distinct CDR3 sequences, approximately 18% being singletons. The sequencing input was PBMCs or a T cell subset sorted from them (not recorded which). The receptors originated from a man younger than 30 who had mild COVID-19 (a few samples of this study predate the infection). Cell type and time point are not known.

The rearrangement joins TRBV6-6 to TRBJ1-5, with no clear D. Germline V gene sequence: CDR1 MNHNY, CDR2 SVGAGI (reference sequence). V lost 4 bases and J lost 0, with 13 bases in between. The CDR3 sequence is 16 residues long. The CDR3 DNA follows: TGTGCCAGCAGTTCCCAATGGGCGGATAGCAATCAGCCCCAGCATTTT. Encoded protein: CASSSQWADSNQPQHF.

This clonotype was counted a few times. The J gene is TRBJ2-5, the V gene TRBV20-1, with 7 nucleotides matching TRBD1. CDR3 length: 13 residues. CDR1 and CDR2 (germline): DFQATT, SNEGSKA (reference sequence). Trimming removed 5 bases from V and 4 bases from J; junction bases left unmatched: 7. In nucleotides, the CDR3 is TGCAGTGCTGAAGGGGGCGCGGGAGAGACCCAGTACTTC. Its translation is CSAEGGAGETQYF.

This clonotype was seen a handful of times. The V and J genes are TRBV7-6 and TRBJ2-7; a weak D match, TRBD1 (5 bases). Germline lookup yields CDR1 SGHVS and CDR2 FNYEAQ. The CDR3 runs 14 residues. V lost 5 bases to trimming and J lost 0 bases, with 11 bases between them. CDR3 in amino acids: CASSSRVRSYEQYF. CDR3 bases: TGTGCCAGCAGCAGCAGGGTCCGCTCCTACGAGCAGTACTTC. The full variable domain, completed using reference TRBV7-6 and TRBJ2-7, is GAGVSQSPRYKVTKRGQDVALRCDPISGHVSLYWYRQALGQGPEFLTYFNYEAQQDKSGLPNDRFSAERPEGSISTLTIQRTEQRDSAMYRCASSSRVRSYEQYFGPGTRLTVT.

This sequence joins TRBV5-1 and TRBJ1-2; 8 nucleotides align to TRBD1. The J segment lost 3 bases and the V segment lost 4 bases, leaving 5 bases of the junction unmatched. Germline V CDR1 and CDR2: SGHRS, YFSETQ. The CDR3 is 14 amino acids. The CDR3 bases are TGCGCCAGCAGCAACGGACAGGGTGACTATGGCTACACCTTC. This gives the protein CASSNGQGDYGYTF.

This clonotype was counted only a few times. The genes are TRBV7-2 and TRBJ2-7; 11 nucleotides align to TRBD2. Germline loops: CDR1 SGHTA, CDR2 FQGNSA. Trimming at V came to 0 bases and at J to 4 bases, leaving 8 bases not matched to a gene. The CDR3 sequence is 17 residues long. DNA for the CDR3: TGTGCCAGCAGCTTAGCAACTCTAGCGGGGGGACCTTACGAGCAGTACTTC. Protein product: CASSLATLAGGPYEQYF.

This clonotype was recorded a few times. This chain uses TRBV7-2 with TRBJ1-1; weak D call: TRBD1 (6 bases). The length of the CDR3 is 13 residues. Germline CDR1 and CDR2: SGHTA and FQGNSA. Trimming stripped 7 bases from V and 5 bases from J, with 14 bases between. CDR3 DNA: TGTGCCAGCACCCAAGGAAGGGGGACTGAAGCTTTCTTT. Amino acids: CASTQGRGTEAFF.

J is TRBJ2-5 and V is TRBV10-3; 11 nucleotides match TRBD1. Germline V gene sequence: CDR1 ENHRY, CDR2 SYGVKD. V lost 5 bases, J lost 4 bases, and 3 bases stayed unmatched. The CDR3 runs to 14 residues. In DNA, the CDR3 is TGTGCCATCAGTCGGACAGGGGGCTCAGAGACCCAGTACTTC. Translating gives CAISRTGGSETQYF.

This clonotype was picked up a small number of times. The gene calls are TRBV6-5 and TRBJ1-4, with D uncertain. CDR1 and CDR2 from the germline V gene are MNHEY and SVGAGI. This CDR3 region has 15 residues. The V end was cut by 4 bases, the J end by 5 bases, with 14 bases between. The CDR3 region has the DNA TGTGCCAGCAGTTTATCGGGAAAAAGGAATGAAAAACTGTTTTTT. It is translated as CASSLSGKRNEKLFF.

This clonotype has at least ten counts. The V gene is TRBV6-6, the J gene TRBJ2-7; TRBD1 matches at 7 bases. This CDR3 has 16 amino acids. Germline V gene lookup returns CDR1 MNHNY and CDR2 SVGAGI (reference sequence). J gave up 6 bases and V 2 bases, and 13 bases lay outside the gene matches. CDR3 protein: CASSYVPNKQGSEQYV. CDR3 bases: TGTGCCAGCAGTTACGTCCCGAATAAACAGGGGTCCGAGCAGTACGTC.

This clonotype was detected a few times. The CDR3 is CASSFRASGVRDEQFF. The CDR3 DNA reads as TGTGCCAGCAGCTTTCGGGCAAGCGGGGTTCGGGATGAGCAGTTCTTC. The rearrangement uses TRBV11-1 and TRBJ2-1; 7 nucleotides align to TRBD2. Germline-derived CDR1 and CDR2 are SGHAT and FQDESV (reference sequence). The CDR3 is 16 amino acids. V shed 3 bases, J shed 8 bases, and the junction held 13 bases outside the gene matches.